These 30 T cell receptor beta chains were sequenced from one sample in a study of tumor-infiltrating lymphocytes in localized non-small cell lung cancer. Here immunoSEQ multiplex PCR was the method, and the copy in TCRdb shows in-frame clones only, minus some. This table holds about 14,000 clones, approximately 68% found once. Sample: lung tumor tissue. These TCRs come from a human donor with non-small cell lung cancer.

The chain carries TRBV19 and TRBJ2-1; D unclear. Germline lookup yields CDR1 LNHDA and CDR2 SQIVND (reference sequence). The length of the CDR3 is 13 residues. The ends were cut back, 2 bases at V and 9 bases at J, with 11 bases in the middle. DNA for the CDR3: TGTGCCAGTAGTATATCCAGGCGGCCTGAGCAGTTCTTC. This gives the protein CASSISRRPEQFF.

Only a few counts were recorded for this clone. The V and J genes are TRBV4-2 and TRBJ1-2; 8 bases map to TRBD1. V lost 0 bases and J lost 4; bases outside the gene matches: 4. There are 15 residues in the CDR3. Germline loops: CDR1 LGHNA, CDR2 YNFKEQ. CDR3 nucleotide sequence: TGTGCCAGCAGCCAAGAGGACAGGGCGAGCTATGGCTACACCTTC. It encodes CASSQEDRASYGYTF.

This clone was seen a few times. CDR3 DNA: TGTGCCAGCAGCGTAGCGGTGCAGGGGGCGCCTGGCTACACCTTC. Amino acid sequence: CASSVAVQGAPGYTF. The rearrangement joins TRBV9 to TRBJ1-2; 8 nucleotides line up with TRBD1. This CDR3 has 15 residues. Germline CDR1 is SGDLS and CDR2 is YYNGEE. V lost 0 bases and J lost 7; bases outside the gene matches: 8.

The chain has TRBV6-1 and TRBJ1-1; 7 bases match TRBD1. The CDR3 is 15 residues long. Germline V lookup: CDR1 MNHNS, CDR2 SASEGT. Trimming cost V 2 bases and J 0 bases; bases outside gene matches: 3. The CDR3 region has the DNA TGTGCCAGCAGTGAACTAGGGGGCCTGAACACTGAAGCTTTCTTT. It translates to CASSELGGLNTEAFF.

The J gene is TRBJ1-5, the V gene TRBV7-2; possible D gene TRBD1, 6 bases. The CDR3 is 16 amino acids. Germline V gives CDR1 SGHTA, CDR2 FQGNSA. V was clipped by 4 bases and J by 2 bases, with 15 bases between them. The CDR3 loop reads CASSSGGARGNQPQHF. Written as DNA, the CDR3 is TGTGCCAGCAGCTCTGGGGGGGCGCGGGGCAATCAGCCCCAGCATTTT.

CDR3 bases: TGTGCCTGCAGGGTAGGGATAGAGACCCAGTACTTC. Its translation is CACRVGIETQYF. V usage is TRBV30 and J usage is TRBJ2-5; tentative D call: TRBD1 (5 bases). The CDR3 covers 12 residues. The germline V gene has CDR1 GTSNPN and CDR2 SVGIG (reference sequence). Trimming shortened V by 6 bases and J by 4 bases, and 12 bases separated the two germline ends.

The CDR3 DNA reads TGTGCCATCACATACGATGGCGGGAACTATGGCTACACCTTC. It is translated as CAITYDGGNYGYTF. The chain combines TRBV6-6 with TRBJ1-2; D is unresolved. Deletions cut 10 bases from V and 2 bases from J, with 17 bases between. Germline CDR1 MNHNY, CDR2 SVGAGI (reference sequence). CDR3 length: 14 amino acids.

This clone was counted a few times. The chain recombines TRBV6-5 with TRBJ1-1; no reliable D call. Trimming cost V 5 bases and J 1 base, with 8 bases left between them. The germline CDR1 and CDR2 sequences are MNHEY and SVGAGI. The CDR3 runs to 13 residues. Written as DNA, the CDR3 is TGTGCCAGCAGTCCCGGGTCGAACACTGAAGCTTTCTTT. This translates into CASSPGSNTEAFF.

The chain employs TRBV7-2 and TRBJ1-5, with 9 nucleotides matching TRBD1. CDR1 and CDR2 (germline): SGHTA, FQGNSA. The CDR3 totals 15 residues. Germline trimming cut 3 bases from V and 3 bases from J; bases unmatched to any gene: 3. The chain's CDR3 is CASSFGDRDNQPQHF. In nucleotides, the CDR3 is TGTGCCAGCAGCTTCGGGGACAGGGACAATCAGCCCCAGCATTTT. Combining the CDR3 with reference TRBV7-2 and TRBJ1-5 gives the whole variable domain GAGVSQSPSNKVTEKGKDVELRCDPISGHTALYWYRQSLGQGLEFLIYFQGNSAPDKSGLPSDRFSAERTGGSVSTLTIQRTQQEDSAVYLCASSFGDRDNQPQHFGDGTRLSIL.

The V gene is TRBV7-2, the J gene TRBJ2-7, with 8 bases fitting TRBD2. Germline V lookup: CDR1 SGHTA, CDR2 FQGNSA. V gave up 1 base and J gave up 2 bases; unmatched junction bases: 7. This CDR3 is built from 16 residues. CDR3 sequence reads: CASSLGGSGDPYEQYF. The CDR3 nucleotides are TGTGCCAGCAGCTTAGGAGGTAGCGGGGACCCCTACGAGCAGTACTTC.

This clone was picked up a small number of times. The chain has TRBV10-3 and TRBJ1-1; D is unresolved. Germline CDR1 ENHRY, CDR2 SYGVKD. The CDR3 is made up of 14 amino acids. Trimming stripped 0 bases from V and 1 base from J, with 6 bases between. CDR3 in DNA: TGTGCCATCAGTGAGTCGTGGGGGAACACTGAAGCTTTCTTT. Its protein product is CAISESWGNTEAFF.

This chain connects TRBV14 to TRBJ2-2; either TRBD1 or TRBD2 may fit D (5 bases each). The CDR3 is 18 amino acids. CDR1 SGHDN and CDR2 FVKESK come from the germline V gene. Trimming shortened V by 0 bases and J by 8 bases, and 22 bases separated the two germline ends. CDR3 DNA: TGTGCCAGCAGCCAAGATCCGGGGCAGGGTCGAGGTGGTGGGGAGCTGTTTTTT. Translating it yields CASSQDPGQGRGGGELFF.

This clone was seen a few times. This rearrangement joins TRBV5-1 to TRBJ1-4; weak D call: TRBD1 (5 bases). V gave up 3 bases and J gave up 5 bases, with 17 bases separating them. This CDR3 region has 16 residues. Germline V gene data show CDR1 as SGHRS and CDR2 as YFSETQ. CDR3 protein: CASSSLSGVGNEKLFF. CDR3 coding DNA: TGCGCCAGCAGCTCCCTGTCGGGGGTTGGGAATGAAAAACTGTTTTTT.

This clone was recorded only once. The chain is built from TRBV18 and TRBJ1-6; D uncertain. The CDR3 is 17 amino acids. With 2 bases removed from V and 8 bases from J, the gap between germline ends came to 19 bases. Germline CDR1 KGHSH, CDR2 LQKENI. CDR3 nucleotide sequence: TGTGCCAGCTCACCAAATGAGAAGGCAACTCGGGATTCACCCCTCCACTTT. This encodes CASSPNEKATRDSPLHF. The entire variable domain, with the rest obtained from reference TRBV18 and TRBJ1-6, is as follows: NAGVMQNPRHLVRRRGQEARLRCSPMKGHSHVYWYRQLPEEGLKFMVYLQKENIIDESGMPKERFSAEFPKEGPSILRIQQVVRGDSAAYFCASSPNEKATRDSPLHFGNGTRLTVT.

The CDR3 region is CAWNRLMNTEAFF. The CDR3 DNA reads as TGTGCCTGGAACAGGCTCATGAACACTGAAGCTTTCTTT. This chain joins TRBV30 and TRBJ1-1; TRBD1 might be the D (5 bases). The V end lost 4 bases, the J end lost 0 bases, and 9 bases lay between the germline ends. The CDR3 sequence is 13 residues long. Germline lookup yields CDR1 GTSNPN and CDR2 SVGIG (reference sequence).

The chain links TRBV7-9 to TRBJ1-5, with 9 bases aligning to TRBD1. The germline CDR1 and CDR2 sequences are SEHNR and FQNEAQ (reference sequence). The CDR3 contains 15 residues. V lost 3 bases, J lost 3 bases, and 3 bases stayed unmatched. CDR3 in DNA: TGTGCCAGCAGCTTCGGGACAGGGAACAATCAGCCCCAGCATTTT. Protein: CASSFGTGNNQPQHF. Supplemented by reference TRBV7-9 and TRBJ1-5, the full variable domain reads DTGVSQNPRHKITKRGQNVTFRCDPISEHNRLYWYRQTLGQGPEFLTYFQNEAQLEKSRLLSDRFSAERPKGSFSTLEIQRTEQGDSAMYLCASSFGTGNNQPQHFGDGTRLSIL.

The chain is built from TRBV5-4 and TRBJ1-1; no reliable D call. This CDR3 is 14 amino acids long. Trimming removed 4 bases at V and 2 bases at J, with 12 bases between. Germline lookup yields CDR1 SGHNT and CDR2 YYREEE (reference sequence). CDR3 DNA: TGTGCCAGCAGCCCCAGTGCCCTAAACACTGAAGCTTTCTTT. Its protein is CASSPSALNTEAFF.

This rearrangement joins TRBV27 to TRBJ1-1; D not certain. Trimming left V 0 bases short and J 3 bases short, with 8 bases between. Per the germline V gene, CDR1 is MNHEY and CDR2 is SMNVEV (reference sequence). This CDR3 has 14 amino acids. In DNA, the CDR3 is TGTGCCAGCAGTTTATCAAGCAGCTACACTGAAGCTTTCTTT. This translates into CASSLSSSYTEAFF.

V gene TRBV9 combines with J gene TRBJ2-5, with D uncertain. CDR3 length: 13 amino acids. V shed 2 bases and J shed 3 bases, with 8 bases lying between them. CDR1 and CDR2 from the germline V gene are SGDLS and YYNGEE. CDR3 nucleotides: TGTGCCAGCAGCGTTTGGGGTGAAGAGACCCAGTACTTC. It yields the protein CASSVWGEETQYF.

V usage is TRBV27 and J usage is TRBJ2-5; tentatively, D is TRBD2 (5 bases). The germline gives CDR1 MNHEY, CDR2 SMNVEV (reference sequence). V lost 5 bases and J lost 4, with 14 bases in between. This CDR3 comprises 14 residues. The CDR3 DNA is TGTGCCAGCAGTCCGACGACCCGGGGAGAGACCCAGTACTTC. As protein: CASSPTTRGETQYF.

CDR3 DNA sequence: TGTGCCAGCAGCGTAACCGGGACAGGGATAGGAGAGACCCAGTACTTC. Translating it yields CASSVTGTGIGETQYF. V is TRBV7-6 and J is TRBJ2-5, with 9 bases aligning to TRBD1. Germline V gives CDR1 SGHVS, CDR2 FNYEAQ. V dropped 5 bases and J dropped 4; count of bases not matched to a gene: 11. The CDR3 consists of 16 residues. The full variable domain, rest sourced from reference TRBV7-6 and TRBJ2-5, is GAGVSQSPRYKVTKRGQDVALRCDPISGHVSLYWYRQALGQGPEFLTYFNYEAQQDKSGLPNDRFSAERPEGSISTLTIQRTEQRDSAMYRCASSVTGTGIGETQYFGPGTRLLVL.

By share, this clone ranks as medium-sized. The genes are TRBV15 and TRBJ2-2, with D possibly being TRBD1 (5 bases). The ends were cut back, 6 bases at V and 6 bases at J, with 11 bases in the middle. The CDR3 has 13 amino acids. The germline CDR1 and CDR2 sequences are LNHNV and YYDKDF (reference sequence). The DNA for the CDR3 is TGTGCCACCAGGTCAGGGTATGCCGGGGAGCTGTTTTTT. Its translation is CATRSGYAGELFF.

V usage is TRBV7-9 and J usage is TRBJ2-1; no definite D call. CDR3 length: 15 residues. The germline V and J ends were trimmed by 2 bases and 0 bases, with 8 bases remaining between them. The germline CDR1 and CDR2 sequences are SEHNR and FQNEAQ (reference sequence). CDR3 in amino acids: CASSLMGISYNEQFF. CDR3 nucleotide sequence: TGTGCCAGCAGCTTAATGGGGATCTCCTACAATGAGCAGTTCTTC. Full variable domain (rest looked up from reference TRBV7-9 and TRBJ2-1): DTGVSQNPRHKITKRGQNVTFRCDPISEHNRLYWYRQTLGQGPEFLTYFQNEAQLEKSRLLSDRFSAERPKGSFSTLEIQRTEQGDSAMYLCASSLMGISYNEQFFGPGTRLTVL.

This rearrangement joins TRBV27 to TRBJ2-7, with 14 bases matching TRBD2. The V gene's germline CDR1 is MNHEY and CDR2 SMNVEV (reference sequence). The V gene end was trimmed by 5 bases and the J gene end by 5 bases; junction bases not matched to a gene: 11. This CDR3 is built from 17 residues. This chain's CDR3 is CASSPPPGLAGAHEQYF. As DNA, the CDR3 is TGTGCCAGCAGTCCTCCTCCGGGACTAGCGGGAGCCCACGAGCAGTACTTC.

This clone has only one observation. The chain couples TRBV5-4 to TRBJ2-3, with D tentatively TRBD2 (5 bases). Trimming stripped 0 bases from V and 0 bases from J, with 11 bases between. CDR3 length: 16 residues. Germline CDR1 is SGHNT and CDR2 is YYREEE (reference sequence). The CDR3 loop is CASSLDGGPSTDTQYF. Written as DNA, the CDR3 is TGTGCCAGCAGCTTGGATGGAGGCCCTAGCACAGATACGCAGTATTTT.

V usage is TRBV25-1 and J usage is TRBJ1-2; TRBD1 might be the D (5 bases). V lost 5 bases and J lost 6, with 10 bases in between. CDR1 is MGHDK, CDR2 SYGVNS, per germline. This CDR3 is built from 12 residues. The chain's CDR3 is CASSRETDGYTF. DNA of the CDR3: TGTGCCAGCAGTAGAGAGACAGATGGCTACACCTTC.

The chain has TRBV18 and TRBJ2-7, with a weak D call TRBD1 (6 bases). With 3 bases removed from V and 6 bases from J, the gap between germline ends came to 12 bases. The length of the CDR3 is 13 residues. Germline V gene sequence: CDR1 KGHSH, CDR2 LQKENI. CDR3 region: CASSPKQGSEQYF. The CDR3 nucleotides read TGTGCCAGCTCACCTAAACAGGGCTCCGAGCAGTACTTC.

The J gene is TRBJ2-3, the V gene TRBV11-2; no clear D. The CDR3 runs to 13 residues. V was clipped by 8 bases and J by 1 base, with 10 bases between them. Germline CDR1 is SGHAT and CDR2 is FQNNGV. CDR3 bases: TGTGCCAGCCGATCCAGCGGCACAGATACGCAGTATTTT. Translation gives CASRSSGTDTQYF.

The chain couples TRBV20-1 to TRBJ1-2, with D hard to call. CDR1 is DFQATT and CDR2 is SNEGSKA in the germline V gene (reference sequence). The CDR3 is 11 amino acids. V shed 3 bases and J shed 4 bases, with 6 bases lying between them. The CDR3 DNA is TGCAGTGCTAGGTGGGGCTATGGCTACACCTTC. Protein: CSARWGYGYTF.

CDR3 residues: CASSFPTGTQETQYF. The CDR3 DNA reads TGTGCCAGCAGTTTCCCAACAGGGACCCAAGAGACCCAGTACTTC. The V call is TRBV28, the J call TRBJ2-5, with a possible D match to TRBD1 (6 bases). The ends were cut back, 3 bases at V and 1 base at J, with 12 bases in the middle. From germline, CDR1 is MDHEN and CDR2 SYDVKM. CDR3 size: 15 residues.